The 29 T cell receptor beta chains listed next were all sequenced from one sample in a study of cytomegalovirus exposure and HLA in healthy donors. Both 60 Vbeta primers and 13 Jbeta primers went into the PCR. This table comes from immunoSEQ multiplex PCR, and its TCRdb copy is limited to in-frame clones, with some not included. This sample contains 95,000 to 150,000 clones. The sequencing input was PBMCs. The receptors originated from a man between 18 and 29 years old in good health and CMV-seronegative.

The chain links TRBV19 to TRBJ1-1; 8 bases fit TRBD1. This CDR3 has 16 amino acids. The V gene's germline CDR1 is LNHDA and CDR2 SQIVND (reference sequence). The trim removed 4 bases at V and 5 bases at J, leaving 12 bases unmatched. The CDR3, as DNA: TGTGCCAGTAGTACCGCAGGGGGCATCATAATGACTGAAGCTTTCTTT. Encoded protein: CASSTAGGIIMTEAFF.

The CDR3 DNA is TGTGCCAGCAGTGAATTGGGGGGGACCAATTCACCCCTCCACTTT. This gives the protein CASSELGGTNSPLHF. The chain uses TRBV6-1 and TRBJ1-6; TRBD1 is a possible D gene (5 bases). CDR1 is MNHNS and CDR2 is SASEGT in the germline V gene. This CDR3 contains 15 residues. Trimming left V 2 bases short and J 7 bases short, with 12 bases between.

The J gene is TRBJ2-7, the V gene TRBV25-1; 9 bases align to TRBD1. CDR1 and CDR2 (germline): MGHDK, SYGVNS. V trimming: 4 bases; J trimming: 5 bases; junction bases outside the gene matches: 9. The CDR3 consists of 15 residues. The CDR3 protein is CASSGLDRGKDEQYF. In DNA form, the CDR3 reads TGTGCCAGCAGTGGCTTGGACAGGGGCAAGGACGAGCAGTACTTC.

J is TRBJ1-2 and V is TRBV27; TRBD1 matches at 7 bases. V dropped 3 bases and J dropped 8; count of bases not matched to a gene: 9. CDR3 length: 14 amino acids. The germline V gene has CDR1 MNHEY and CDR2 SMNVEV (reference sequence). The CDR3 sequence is CASSLLGQPDGYTF. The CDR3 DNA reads TGTGCCAGCAGTTTGCTGGGACAGCCTGACGGCTACACCTTC.

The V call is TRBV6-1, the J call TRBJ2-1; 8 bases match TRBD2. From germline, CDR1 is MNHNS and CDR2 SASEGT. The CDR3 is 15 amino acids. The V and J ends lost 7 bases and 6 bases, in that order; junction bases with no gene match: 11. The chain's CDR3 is CASITAGTSGNEQFF. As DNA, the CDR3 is TGTGCCAGCATCACCGCCGGGACTAGTGGCAATGAGCAGTTCTTC.

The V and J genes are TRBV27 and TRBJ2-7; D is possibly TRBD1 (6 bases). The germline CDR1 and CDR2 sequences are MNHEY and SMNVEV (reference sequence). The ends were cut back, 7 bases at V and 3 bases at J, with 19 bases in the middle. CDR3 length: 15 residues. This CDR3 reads CASTRLGAGNYEQYF. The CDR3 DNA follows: TGTGCCAGCACCCGCCTGGGGGCAGGGAACTACGAGCAGTACTTC.

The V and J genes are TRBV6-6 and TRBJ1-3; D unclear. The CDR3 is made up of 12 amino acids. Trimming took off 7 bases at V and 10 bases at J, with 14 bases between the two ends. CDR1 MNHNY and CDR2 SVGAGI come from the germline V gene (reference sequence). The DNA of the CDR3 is TGTGCCAGCACCCCCTCGTTAGTTACCATATATTTT. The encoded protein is CASTPSLVTIYF.

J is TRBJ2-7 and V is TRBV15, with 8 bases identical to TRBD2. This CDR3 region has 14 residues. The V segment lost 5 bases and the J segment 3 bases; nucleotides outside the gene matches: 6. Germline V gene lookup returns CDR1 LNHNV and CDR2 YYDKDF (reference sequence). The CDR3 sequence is CATSPGGTSYEQYF. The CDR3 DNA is TGTGCCACCAGCCCGGGAGGGACTAGCTACGAGCAGTACTTC.

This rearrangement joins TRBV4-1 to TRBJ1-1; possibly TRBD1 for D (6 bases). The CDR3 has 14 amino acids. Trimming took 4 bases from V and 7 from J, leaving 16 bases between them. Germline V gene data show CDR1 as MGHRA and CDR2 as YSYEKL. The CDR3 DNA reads TGCGCCAGCAGCCCGTTGACAGGCGCCCTTGAAGCTTTCTTT. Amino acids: CASSPLTGALEAFF.

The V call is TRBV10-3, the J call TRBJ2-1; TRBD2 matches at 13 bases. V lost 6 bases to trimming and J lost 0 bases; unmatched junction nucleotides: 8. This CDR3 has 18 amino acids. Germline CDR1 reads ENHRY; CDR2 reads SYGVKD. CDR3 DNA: TGTGCCATCAGGCTTGGGACTAGCGGGACCAGCTCCTACAATGAGCAGTTCTTC. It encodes CAIRLGTSGTSSYNEQFF.

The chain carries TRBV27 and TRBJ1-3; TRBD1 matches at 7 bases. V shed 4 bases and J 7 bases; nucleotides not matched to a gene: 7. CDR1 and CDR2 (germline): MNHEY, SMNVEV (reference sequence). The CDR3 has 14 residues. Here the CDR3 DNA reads TGTGCCAGCAGTTCTAGGGGACAGAGGAACACCATATATTTT. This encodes CASSSRGQRNTIYF.

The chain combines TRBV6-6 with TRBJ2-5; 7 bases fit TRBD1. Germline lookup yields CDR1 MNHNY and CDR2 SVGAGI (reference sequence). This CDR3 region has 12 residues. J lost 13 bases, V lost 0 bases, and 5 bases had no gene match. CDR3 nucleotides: TGTGCCAGCAGTTACTCAGACAGGGCAGGGTACTTC. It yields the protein CASSYSDRAGYF.

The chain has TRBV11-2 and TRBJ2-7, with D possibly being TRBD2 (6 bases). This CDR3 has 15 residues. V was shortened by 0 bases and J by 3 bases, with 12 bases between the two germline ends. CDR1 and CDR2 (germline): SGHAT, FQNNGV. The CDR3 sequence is CASSLEAGSHYEQYF. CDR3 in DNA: TGTGCCAGCAGCTTAGAGGCCGGGAGCCACTACGAGCAGTACTTC.

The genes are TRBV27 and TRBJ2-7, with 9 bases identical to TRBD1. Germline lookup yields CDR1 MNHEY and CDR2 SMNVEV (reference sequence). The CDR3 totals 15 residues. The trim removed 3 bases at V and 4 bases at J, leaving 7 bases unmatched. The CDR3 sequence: CASSFTGTGRYEQYF. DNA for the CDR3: TGTGCCAGCAGTTTCACCGGGACAGGGAGATACGAGCAGTACTTC.

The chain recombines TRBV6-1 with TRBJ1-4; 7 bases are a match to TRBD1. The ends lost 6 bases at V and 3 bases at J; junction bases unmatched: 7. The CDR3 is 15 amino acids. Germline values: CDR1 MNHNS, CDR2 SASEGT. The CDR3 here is CASSLGQDANEKLFF. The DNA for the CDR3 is TGTGCCAGCAGCCTCGGACAGGATGCTAATGAAAAACTGTTTTTT.

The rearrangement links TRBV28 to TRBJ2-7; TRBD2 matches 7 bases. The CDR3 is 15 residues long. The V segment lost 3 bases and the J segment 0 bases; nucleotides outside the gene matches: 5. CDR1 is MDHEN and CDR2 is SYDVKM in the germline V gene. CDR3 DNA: TGTGCCAGCAGTTTTCCCGCGGGGGTCTCCTACGAGCAGTACTTC. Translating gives CASSFPAGVSYEQYF. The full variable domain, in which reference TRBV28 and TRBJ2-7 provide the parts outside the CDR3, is DVKVTQSSRYLVKRTGEKVFLECVQDMDHENMFWYRQDPGLGLRLIYFSYDVKMKEKGDIPEGYSVSREKKERFSLILESASTNQTSMYLCASSFPAGVSYEQYFGPGTRLTVT.

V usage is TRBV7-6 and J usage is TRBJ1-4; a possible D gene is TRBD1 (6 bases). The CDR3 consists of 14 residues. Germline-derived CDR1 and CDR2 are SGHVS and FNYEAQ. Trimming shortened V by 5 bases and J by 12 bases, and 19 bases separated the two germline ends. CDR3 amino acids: CASSPVRGGEELFF. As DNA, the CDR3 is TGTGCCAGCAGCCCAGTGAGAGGGGGGGAGGAACTGTTTTTT.

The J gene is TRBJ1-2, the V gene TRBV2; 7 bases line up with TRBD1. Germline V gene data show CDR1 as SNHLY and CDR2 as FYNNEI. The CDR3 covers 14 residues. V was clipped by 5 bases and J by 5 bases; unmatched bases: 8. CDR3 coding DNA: TGTGCCAGCAGTACACCGGGACAGCTTTATGGCTACACCTTC. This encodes CASSTPGQLYGYTF.

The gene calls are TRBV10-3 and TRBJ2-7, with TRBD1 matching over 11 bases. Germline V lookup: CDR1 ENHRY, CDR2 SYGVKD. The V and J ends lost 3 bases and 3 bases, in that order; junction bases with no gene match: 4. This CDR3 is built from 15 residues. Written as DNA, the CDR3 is TGTGCCATCAGTGACCGGGACAGGGGGAACTACGAGCAGTACTTC. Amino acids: CAISDRDRGNYEQYF.

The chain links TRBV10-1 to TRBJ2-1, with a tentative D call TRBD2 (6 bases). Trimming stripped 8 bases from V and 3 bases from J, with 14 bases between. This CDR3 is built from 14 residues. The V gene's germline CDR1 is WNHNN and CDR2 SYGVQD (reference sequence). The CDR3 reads CASSEAEGYNEQFF. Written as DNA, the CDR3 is TGCGCCAGCTCTGAAGCGGAGGGCTACAATGAGCAGTTCTTC.

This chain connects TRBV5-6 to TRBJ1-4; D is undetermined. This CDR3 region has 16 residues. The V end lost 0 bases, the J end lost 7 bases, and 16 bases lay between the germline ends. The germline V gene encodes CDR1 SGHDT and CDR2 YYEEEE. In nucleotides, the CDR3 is TGTGCCAGCAGCTTGGCACCTGGAGCGGCTGGTGAAAAACTGTTTTTT. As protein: CASSLAPGAAGEKLFF.

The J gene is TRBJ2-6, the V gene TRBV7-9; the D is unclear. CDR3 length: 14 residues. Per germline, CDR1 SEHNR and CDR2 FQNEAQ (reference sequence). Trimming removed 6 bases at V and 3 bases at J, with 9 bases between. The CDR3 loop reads CASRPTFGANVLTF. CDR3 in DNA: TGTGCCAGCAGACCTACCTTTGGGGCCAACGTCCTGACTTTC. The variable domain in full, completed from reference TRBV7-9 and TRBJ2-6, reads DTGVSQNPRHKITKRGQNVTFRCDPISEHNRLYWYRQTLGQGPEFLTYFQNEAQLEKSRLLSDRFSAERPKGSFSTLEIQRTEQGDSAMYLCASRPTFGANVLTFGAGSRLTVL.

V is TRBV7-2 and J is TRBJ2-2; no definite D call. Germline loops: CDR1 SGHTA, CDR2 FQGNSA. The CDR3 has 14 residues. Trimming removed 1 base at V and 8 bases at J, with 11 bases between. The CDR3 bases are TGTGCCAGCAGCTTAGATAAGCTGTGGGGGGAGCTGTTTTTT. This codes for CASSLDKLWGELFF.

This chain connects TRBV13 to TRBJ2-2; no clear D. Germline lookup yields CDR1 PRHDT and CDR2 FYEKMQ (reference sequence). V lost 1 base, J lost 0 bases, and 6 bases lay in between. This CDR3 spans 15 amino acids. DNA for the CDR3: TGTGCCAGCAGCTTAGAAACAACGAACACCGGGGAGCTGTTTTTT. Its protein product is CASSLETTNTGELFF.

Here the CDR3 reads CASSPYSDISYEQYF. CDR3 in DNA: TGTGCCAGCAGTCCATACTCGGACATCTCCTACGAGCAGTACTTC. The chain recombines TRBV25-1 with TRBJ2-7; D might be TRBD1 (5 bases). Germline CDR1 reads MGHDK; CDR2 reads SYGVNS. V lost 5 bases, J lost 0 bases, and 14 bases lay in between. The CDR3 covers 15 residues.

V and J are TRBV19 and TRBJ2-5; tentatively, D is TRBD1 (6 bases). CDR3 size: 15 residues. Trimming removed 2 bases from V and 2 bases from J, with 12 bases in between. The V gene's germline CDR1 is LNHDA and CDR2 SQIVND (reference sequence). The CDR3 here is CASSILGTQQETQYF. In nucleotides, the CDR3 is TGTGCCAGTAGTATATTGGGGACACAACAAGAGACCCAGTACTTC.

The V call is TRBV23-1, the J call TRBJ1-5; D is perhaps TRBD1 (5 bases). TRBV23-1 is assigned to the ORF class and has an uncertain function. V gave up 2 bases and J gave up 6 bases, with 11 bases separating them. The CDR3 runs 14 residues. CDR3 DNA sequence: TGCGCCAGCAGTCAACGCGGGGGAACTCAGCCCCAGCATTTT. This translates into CASSQRGGTQPQHF.

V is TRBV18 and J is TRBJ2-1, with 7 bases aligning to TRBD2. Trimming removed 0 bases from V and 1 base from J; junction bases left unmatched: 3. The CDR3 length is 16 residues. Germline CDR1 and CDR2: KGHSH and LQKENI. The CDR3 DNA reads TGTGCCAGCTCACCACCGAAGCGGGGATCCTACAATGAGCAGTTCTTC. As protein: CASSPPKRGSYNEQFF.

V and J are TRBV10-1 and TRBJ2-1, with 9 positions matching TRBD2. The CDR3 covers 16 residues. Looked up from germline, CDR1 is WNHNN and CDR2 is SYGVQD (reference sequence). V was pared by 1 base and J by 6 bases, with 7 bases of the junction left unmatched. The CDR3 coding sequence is TGCGCCAGCAGTGAGTGGAAGCGGGGGGACAGCAATGAGCAGTTCTTC. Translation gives CASSEWKRGDSNEQFF.